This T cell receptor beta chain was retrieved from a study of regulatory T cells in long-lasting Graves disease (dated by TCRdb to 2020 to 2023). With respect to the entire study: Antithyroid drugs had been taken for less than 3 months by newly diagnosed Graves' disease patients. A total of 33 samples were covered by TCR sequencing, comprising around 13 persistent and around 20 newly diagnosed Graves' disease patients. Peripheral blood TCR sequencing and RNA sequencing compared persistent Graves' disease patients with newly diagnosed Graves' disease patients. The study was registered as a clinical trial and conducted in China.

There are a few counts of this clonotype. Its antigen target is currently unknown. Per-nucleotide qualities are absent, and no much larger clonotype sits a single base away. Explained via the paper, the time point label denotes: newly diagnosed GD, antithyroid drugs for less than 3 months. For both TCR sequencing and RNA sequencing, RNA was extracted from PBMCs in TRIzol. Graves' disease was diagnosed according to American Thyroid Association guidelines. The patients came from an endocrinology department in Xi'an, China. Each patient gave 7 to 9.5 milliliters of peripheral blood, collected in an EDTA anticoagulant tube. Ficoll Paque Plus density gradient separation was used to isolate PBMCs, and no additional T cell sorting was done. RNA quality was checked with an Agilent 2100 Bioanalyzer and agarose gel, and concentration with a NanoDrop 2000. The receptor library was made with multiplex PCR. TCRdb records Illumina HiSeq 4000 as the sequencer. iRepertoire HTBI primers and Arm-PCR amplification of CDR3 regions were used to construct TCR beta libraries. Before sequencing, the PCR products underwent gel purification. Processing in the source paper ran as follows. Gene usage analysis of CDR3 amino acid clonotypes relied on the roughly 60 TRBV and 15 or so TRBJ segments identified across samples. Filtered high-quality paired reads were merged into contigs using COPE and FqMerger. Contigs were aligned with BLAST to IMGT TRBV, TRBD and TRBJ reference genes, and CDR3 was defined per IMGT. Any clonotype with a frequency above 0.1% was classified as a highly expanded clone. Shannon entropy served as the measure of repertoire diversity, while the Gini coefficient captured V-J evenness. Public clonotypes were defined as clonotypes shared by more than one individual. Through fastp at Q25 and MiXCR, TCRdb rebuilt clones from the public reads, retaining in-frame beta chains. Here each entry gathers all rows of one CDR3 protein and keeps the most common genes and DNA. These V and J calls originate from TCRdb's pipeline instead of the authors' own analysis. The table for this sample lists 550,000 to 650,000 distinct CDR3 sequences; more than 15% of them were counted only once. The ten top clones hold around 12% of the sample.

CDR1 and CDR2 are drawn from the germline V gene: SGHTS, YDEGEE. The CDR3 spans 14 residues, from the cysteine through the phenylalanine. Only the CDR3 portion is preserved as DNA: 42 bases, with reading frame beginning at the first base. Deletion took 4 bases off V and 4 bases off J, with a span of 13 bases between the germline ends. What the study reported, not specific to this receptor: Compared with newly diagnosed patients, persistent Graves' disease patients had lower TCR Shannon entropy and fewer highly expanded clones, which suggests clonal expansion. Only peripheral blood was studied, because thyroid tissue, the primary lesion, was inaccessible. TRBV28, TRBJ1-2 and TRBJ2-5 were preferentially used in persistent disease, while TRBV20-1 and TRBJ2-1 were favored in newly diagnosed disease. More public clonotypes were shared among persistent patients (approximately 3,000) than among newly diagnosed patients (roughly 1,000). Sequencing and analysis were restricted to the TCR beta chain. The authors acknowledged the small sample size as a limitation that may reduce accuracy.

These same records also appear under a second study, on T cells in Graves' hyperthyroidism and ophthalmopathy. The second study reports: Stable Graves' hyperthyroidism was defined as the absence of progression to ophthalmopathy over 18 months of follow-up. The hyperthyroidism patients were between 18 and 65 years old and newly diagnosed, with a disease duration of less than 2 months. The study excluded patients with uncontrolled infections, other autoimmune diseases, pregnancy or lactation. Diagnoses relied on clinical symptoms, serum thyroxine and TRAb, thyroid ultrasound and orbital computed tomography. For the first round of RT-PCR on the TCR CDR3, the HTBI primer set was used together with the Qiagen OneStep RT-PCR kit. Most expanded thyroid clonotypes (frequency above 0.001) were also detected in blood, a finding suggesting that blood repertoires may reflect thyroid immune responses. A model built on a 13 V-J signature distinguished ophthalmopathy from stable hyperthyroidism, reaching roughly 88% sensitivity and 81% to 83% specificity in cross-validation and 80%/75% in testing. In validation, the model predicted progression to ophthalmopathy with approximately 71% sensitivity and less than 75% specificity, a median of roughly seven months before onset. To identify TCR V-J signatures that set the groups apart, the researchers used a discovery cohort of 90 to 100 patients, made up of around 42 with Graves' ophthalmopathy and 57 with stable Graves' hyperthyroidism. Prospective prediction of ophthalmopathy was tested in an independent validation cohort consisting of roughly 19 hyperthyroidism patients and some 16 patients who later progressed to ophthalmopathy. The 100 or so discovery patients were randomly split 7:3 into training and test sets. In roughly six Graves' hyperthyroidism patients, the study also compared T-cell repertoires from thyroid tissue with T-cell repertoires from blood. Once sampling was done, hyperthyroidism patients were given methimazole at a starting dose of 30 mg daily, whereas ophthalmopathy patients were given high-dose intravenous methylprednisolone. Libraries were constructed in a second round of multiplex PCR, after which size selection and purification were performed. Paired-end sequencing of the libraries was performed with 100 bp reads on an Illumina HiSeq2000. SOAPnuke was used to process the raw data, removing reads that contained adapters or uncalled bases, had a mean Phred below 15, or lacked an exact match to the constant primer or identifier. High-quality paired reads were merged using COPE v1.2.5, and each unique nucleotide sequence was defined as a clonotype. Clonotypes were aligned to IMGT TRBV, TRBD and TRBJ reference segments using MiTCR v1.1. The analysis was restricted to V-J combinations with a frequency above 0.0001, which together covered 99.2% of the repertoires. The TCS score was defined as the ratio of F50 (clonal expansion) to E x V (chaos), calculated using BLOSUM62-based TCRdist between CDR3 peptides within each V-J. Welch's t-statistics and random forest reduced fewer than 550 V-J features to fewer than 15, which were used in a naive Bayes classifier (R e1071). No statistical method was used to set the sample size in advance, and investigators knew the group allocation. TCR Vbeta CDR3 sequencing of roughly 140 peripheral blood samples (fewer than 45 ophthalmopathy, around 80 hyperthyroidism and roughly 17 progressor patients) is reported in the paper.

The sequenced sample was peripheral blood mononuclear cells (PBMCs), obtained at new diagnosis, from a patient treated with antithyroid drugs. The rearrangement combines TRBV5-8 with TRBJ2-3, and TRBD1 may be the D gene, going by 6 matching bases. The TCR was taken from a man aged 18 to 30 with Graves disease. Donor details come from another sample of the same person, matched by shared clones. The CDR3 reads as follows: CASSLGHSADTQYF. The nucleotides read TGTGCCAGCAGCCTGGGACATTCAGCAGATACGCAGTATTTT.